This paragraph covers one TCR beta chain sequence. What it recognizes is unknown. Germline V CDR1 and CDR2: MDHEN, SYDVKM. With 2 bases clipped from V and 3 bases from J, the junction kept 4 bases outside the gene matches. The CDR3 covers 15 residues. This entry belongs to a study of cytomegalovirus exposure and HLA in healthy donors. The wider study: In a later analysis, it was reported that the roughly 130 validation repertoires had been produced on the same platform as the 550 to 850 repertoires belonging to the first cohort.

Study-level findings and limits: The tendency of first-cohort TCR clusters to co-occur in the roughly 130 validation repertoires emerged from a later analysis. Overall, approximately 150 TCR beta chains were annotated as cytomegalovirus-associated.

Only in-frame clones appear in the TCRdb table, and some are missing; sequencing was by immunoSEQ multiplex PCR. Of about 280,000 clones in the sample, over 75% were seen once. Sequences were obtained from PBMCs. The V and J genes are TRBV28 and TRBJ2-1; TRBD2 agrees at 7 bases. The sequence came from a woman between 18 and 29 years old in good health and CMV-seronegative. The CDR3 DNA is TGTGCCAGCAGTTTAGGGCTAGCGGACTACAATGAGCAGTTCTTC. Encoded protein: CASSLGLADYNEQFF.